The source of this TCR beta chain is a study of identical twins. About this clonotype itself: This may be a read error: a much more frequent sequence differs by one nucleotide.

The CDR3 loop spans 11 amino acids. Germline V gene lookup returns CDR1 SQVTM and CDR2 ANQGSEA. TCRdb reanalysed the 5' RACE reads using MiXCR and keeps one entry per CDR3 protein. Among about 390,000 distinct CDR3 sequences, approximately 9.1% were seen once, and the ten largest hold 8.5% to 10%. The TCR comes from a woman aged 45 to 65 in good health. The chain employs TRBV29-1 and TRBJ2-7; D not resolved. What was sequenced was naive T cells sorted from blood. The CDR3 DNA reads TGCAGCGTTGGTTCTGCCTACGACCAGTACTTC. Translation: CSVGSAYDQYF.